These 16 T cell receptor beta chains originate from one sample sequenced in a study of untreated major depressive disorder. The method was immunoSEQ multiplex PCR; TCRdb's version includes in-frame clones alone and lacks a portion of them. The sample yields 20,000 to 25,000 clones, 85% to 95% seen once. The specimen sequenced was CD4+ T cells from PBMCs. These receptors all come from a man aged 30-40 years in good health.

The chain carries TRBV5-6 and TRBJ2-5; D not certain. V was cut by 2 bases and J by 3 bases, with 8 bases left in between. CDR1 SGHDT and CDR2 YYEEEE come from the germline V gene. The CDR3 has 13 amino acids. The DNA for the CDR3 is TGTGCCAGCAGCTTTTACAGCGAAGAGACCCAGTACTTC. Encoded protein: CASSFYSEETQYF.

The rearrangement links TRBV4-1 to TRBJ2-2; D uncertain. Trimming took 4 bases from V and 6 from J, leaving 9 bases between them. Germline values: CDR1 MGHRA, CDR2 YSYEKL. CDR3 size: 13 residues. Here the CDR3 DNA reads TGCGCCAGCAGCCCCTACTTCGCCGGGGAGCTGTTTTTT. Encoded protein: CASSPYFAGELFF.

This chain connects TRBV5-1 to TRBJ1-5; D may be TRBD1 (6 bases). V lost 4 bases and J 5 bases, leaving 13 bases between the germline ends. Germline V lookup: CDR1 SGHRS, CDR2 YFSETQ. This CDR3 is built from 14 residues. Here the CDR3 reads CASSPSGGYQPQHF. In DNA form, the CDR3 reads TGCGCCAGCAGCCCATCCGGGGGCTATCAGCCCCAGCATTTT.

The chain employs TRBV19 and TRBJ2-7, with 7 nucleotides matching TRBD1. The length of the CDR3 is 14 residues. CDR1 and CDR2 (germline): LNHDA, SQIVND (reference sequence). V lost 5 bases, J lost 6 bases, and 10 bases stayed unmatched. The CDR3, as DNA: TGTGCCAGTAGTTTGGGACAGCGCTTCTCCGAGCAGTACTTC. Protein product: CASSLGQRFSEQYF.

V gene TRBV19 combines with J gene TRBJ1-2, with D perhaps TRBD1 (5 bases). V gave up 1 base and J gave up 0 bases, with 9 bases separating them. The CDR3 contains 15 residues. The germline CDR1 and CDR2 sequences are LNHDA and SQIVND (reference sequence). The DNA for the CDR3 is TGTGCCAGTAGTATAGCTGACAGCTCTAACTATGGCTACACCTTC. It is translated as CASSIADSSNYGYTF.

The chain recombines TRBV5-4 with TRBJ1-5; D unresolved. Trimming took off 1 base at V and 4 bases at J, with 3 bases between the two ends. The CDR3 extends over 12 amino acids. The germline V gene encodes CDR1 SGHNT and CDR2 YYREEE (reference sequence). CDR3 DNA sequence: TGTGCCAGCAGCTTGCCAAATCAGCCCCAGCATTTT. Translation: CASSLPNQPQHF.

The gene calls are TRBV6-6 and TRBJ1-2, with 10 bases aligning to TRBD1. Germline V gene data show CDR1 as MNHNY and CDR2 as SVGAGI (reference sequence). This CDR3 is built from 15 residues. Trimming at V came to 5 bases and at J to 3 bases, leaving 6 bases not matched to a gene. The CDR3 DNA reads as TGTGCCAGCAGTGGACAGGGGGGGAGAGACTATGGCTACACCTTC. This sequence encodes CASSGQGGRDYGYTF.

This sequence joins TRBV27 and TRBJ2-1; 7 positions match TRBD2. Germline lookup yields CDR1 MNHEY and CDR2 SMNVEV (reference sequence). The CDR3 consists of 14 residues. Trimming took 7 bases from V and 4 from J; bases not matched to a gene: 7. CDR3 loop: CASTGGRIYNEQFF. The CDR3 bases are TGTGCCAGCACTGGCGGGAGAATTTACAATGAGCAGTTCTTC.

DNA of the CDR3: TGTGCCAGTAGTAGGGACGGTAGCAATCAGCCCCAGCATTTT. Its protein product is CASSRDGSNQPQHF. The chain joins TRBV19 to TRBJ1-5, with D possibly matching TRBD1 (5 bases). The CDR3 is 14 residues long. Germline V gene data show CDR1 as LNHDA and CDR2 as SQIVND (reference sequence). V was shortened by 4 bases and J by 0 bases, with 7 bases between the two germline ends.

The gene calls are TRBV6-5 and TRBJ2-7; a possible D gene is TRBD1 (6 bases). V lost 7 bases and J 2 bases, leaving 6 bases between the germline ends. From germline, CDR1 is MNHEY and CDR2 SVGAGI. This CDR3 comprises 11 residues. The CDR3 DNA reads as TGTGCCAGCACAGGGGCCTACGAGCAGTACTTC. This sequence encodes CASTGAYEQYF.

The table lists this clone with a count of one. The V and J genes are TRBV5-1 and TRBJ2-3, with D possibly matching TRBD1 (6 bases). V was shortened by 4 bases and J by 3 bases, with 21 bases between the two germline ends. Germline CDR1 is SGHRS and CDR2 is YFSETQ. The CDR3 runs 17 residues. The chain's CDR3 is CASSPGSARGWTDTQYF. CDR3 DNA sequence: TGCGCCAGCAGCCCCGGCAGTGCCAGGGGATGGACAGATACGCAGTATTTT.

The chain couples TRBV5-4 to TRBJ1-1, with unresolved D. V was pared by 0 bases and J by 8 bases, with 14 bases between. In germline, CDR1 is SGHNT, CDR2 YYREEE (reference sequence). This CDR3 contains 14 residues. The CDR3 DNA reads as TGTGCCAGCAGCTTGGAGTCTATCGTCAGGGAAGCTTTCTTT. Its translation: CASSLESIVREAFF.

The chain is built from TRBV6-5 and TRBJ2-7, with D possibly called TRBD1 or TRBD2 (5 bases each). The V gene's germline CDR1 is MNHEY and CDR2 SVGAGI. With 5 bases removed from V and 4 bases from J, the gap between germline ends came to 18 bases. This CDR3 is 15 amino acids long. This CDR3 reads CASSPSGDGRYEQYF. CDR3 coding DNA: TGTGCCAGCAGTCCCTCCGGGGACGGGCGATACGAGCAGTACTTC.

About this clone itself: One end of the junction fails to match germline, which may point to a read error. This chain joins TRBV5-1 and TRBJ1-4; the D gene is possibly TRBD1 (5 bases). CDR1 is SGHRS, CDR2 YFSETQ, per germline. This CDR3 is 14 amino acids long. CDR3 nucleotide sequence: TGCGCCAGCAGCTTGAAGGGGACTAACGAAAAACTGTTTTTT. Its protein is CASSLKGTNEKLFF.

The V call is TRBV5-1, the J call TRBJ2-3, with D unclear. Germline assignment: CDR1 SGHRS and CDR2 YFSETQ. V lost 3 bases to trimming and J lost 2 bases, with 10 bases between them. CDR3 size: 14 residues. CDR3 loop: CASSSDGTTDTQYF. In DNA, the CDR3 is TGCGCCAGCAGCTCGGACGGAACCACAGATACGCAGTATTTT.

The gene calls are TRBV5-1 and TRBJ1-3; D is perhaps TRBD1 (6 bases). Trimming pared 4 bases from V and 3 bases from J, leaving 11 bases between. This CDR3 region has 14 residues. Germline CDR1 and CDR2: SGHRS and YFSETQ. The CDR3 reads CASSPTGNGNTIYF. The DNA of the CDR3 is TGCGCCAGCAGCCCTACAGGGAATGGAAACACCATATATTTT. The variable domain in full, with the rest retrieved from reference TRBV5-1 and TRBJ1-3, is KAGVTQTPRYLIKTRGQQVTLSCSPISGHRSVSWYQQTPGQGLQFLFEYFSETQRNKGNFPGRFSGRQFSNSRSEMNVSTLELGDSALYLCASSPTGNGNTIYFGEGSWLTVV.